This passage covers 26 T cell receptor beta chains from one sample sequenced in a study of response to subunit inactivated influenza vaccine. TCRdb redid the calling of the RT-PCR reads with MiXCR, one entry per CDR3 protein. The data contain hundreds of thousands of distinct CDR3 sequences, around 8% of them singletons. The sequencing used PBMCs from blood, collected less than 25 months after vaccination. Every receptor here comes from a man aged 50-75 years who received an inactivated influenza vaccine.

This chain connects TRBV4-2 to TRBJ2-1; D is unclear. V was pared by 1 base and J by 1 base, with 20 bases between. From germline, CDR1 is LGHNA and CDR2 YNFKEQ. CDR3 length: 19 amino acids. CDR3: CASSQAVHLRPTSYNEQFF. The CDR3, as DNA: TGTGCCAGCAGCCAAGCCGTCCACCTCCGACCGACATCCTACAATGAGCAGTTCTTC.

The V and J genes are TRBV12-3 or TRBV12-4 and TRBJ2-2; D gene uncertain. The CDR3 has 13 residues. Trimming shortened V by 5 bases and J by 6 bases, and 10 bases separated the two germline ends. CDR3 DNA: TGTGCCAGCAGTCCCCCTCTCGCCGGGGAGCTGTTTTTT. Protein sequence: CASSPPLAGELFF.

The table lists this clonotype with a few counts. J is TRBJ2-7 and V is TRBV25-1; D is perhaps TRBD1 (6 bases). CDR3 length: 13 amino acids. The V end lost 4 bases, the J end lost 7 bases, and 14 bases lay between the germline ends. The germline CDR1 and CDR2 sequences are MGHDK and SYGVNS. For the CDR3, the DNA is TGTGCCAGCAGTGCCAACCCAGGGGCAGAGCAGTACTTC. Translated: CASSANPGAEQYF.

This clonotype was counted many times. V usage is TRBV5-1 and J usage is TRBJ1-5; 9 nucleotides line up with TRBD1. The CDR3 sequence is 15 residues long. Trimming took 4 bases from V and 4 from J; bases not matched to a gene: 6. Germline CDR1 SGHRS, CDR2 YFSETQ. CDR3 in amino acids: CASSLGTGFNQPQHF. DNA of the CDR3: TGCGCCAGCAGCCTAGGGACAGGGTTTAATCAGCCCCAGCATTTT.

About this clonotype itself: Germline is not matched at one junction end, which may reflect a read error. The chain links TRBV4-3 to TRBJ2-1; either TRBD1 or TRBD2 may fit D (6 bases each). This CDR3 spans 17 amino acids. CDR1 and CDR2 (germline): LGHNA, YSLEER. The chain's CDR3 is CASSQDLRLAGHNERFF. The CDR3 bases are TGCGCCAGCAGCCAAGATCTTAGGCTGGCGGGACACAATGAGCGGTTCTTC.

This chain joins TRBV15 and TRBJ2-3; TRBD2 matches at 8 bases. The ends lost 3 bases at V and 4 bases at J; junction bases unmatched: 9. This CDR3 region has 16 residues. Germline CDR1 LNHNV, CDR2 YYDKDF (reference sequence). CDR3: CATSSPRAGVADTQYF. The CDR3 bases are TGTGCCACCAGCAGCCCAAGAGCGGGAGTCGCAGATACGCAGTATTTT.

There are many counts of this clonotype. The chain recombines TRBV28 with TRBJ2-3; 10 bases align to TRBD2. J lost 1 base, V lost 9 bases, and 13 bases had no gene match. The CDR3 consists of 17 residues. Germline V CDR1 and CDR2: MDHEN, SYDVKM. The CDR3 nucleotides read TGTGCCAGTGAGGGGGATAGCGGGAGGTTTGGCACAGATACGCAGTATTTT. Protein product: CASEGDSGRFGTDTQYF. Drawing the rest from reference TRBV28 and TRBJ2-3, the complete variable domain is DVKVTQSSRYLVKRTGEKVFLECVQDMDHENMFWYRQDPGLGLRLIYFSYDVKMKEKGDIPEGYSVSREKKERFSLILESASTNQTSMYLCASEGDSGRFGTDTQYFGPGTRLTVL.

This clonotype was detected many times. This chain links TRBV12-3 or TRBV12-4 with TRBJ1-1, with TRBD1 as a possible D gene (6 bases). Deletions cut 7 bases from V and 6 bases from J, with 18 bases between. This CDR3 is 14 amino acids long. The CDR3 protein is CASTLWDTAAEAFF. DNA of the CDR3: TGTGCCAGCACCCTGTGGGACACTGCCGCTGAAGCTTTCTTT.

The CDR3 protein is CASSLEGTDSAYNEQFF. The CDR3 coding sequence is TGTGCCAGCAGCTTAGAAGGGACGGATAGCGCCTACAATGAGCAGTTCTTC. The rearrangement joins TRBV11-3 to TRBJ2-1, with D perhaps given as TRBD1 or TRBD2 (5 bases each). The V gene lost 0 bases and the J gene lost 2 bases, with 14 bases spanning the gap. This CDR3 spans 17 amino acids. Germline CDR1 reads SGHNT; CDR2 reads YENEEA.

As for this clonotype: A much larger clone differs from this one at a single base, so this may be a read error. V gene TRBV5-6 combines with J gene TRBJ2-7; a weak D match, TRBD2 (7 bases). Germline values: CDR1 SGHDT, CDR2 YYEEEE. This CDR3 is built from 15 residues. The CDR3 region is CASSNTGRGSYEQHF. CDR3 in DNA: TGTGCCAGCAGCAATACTGGGAGGGGGTCCTACGAGCAGCACTTC.

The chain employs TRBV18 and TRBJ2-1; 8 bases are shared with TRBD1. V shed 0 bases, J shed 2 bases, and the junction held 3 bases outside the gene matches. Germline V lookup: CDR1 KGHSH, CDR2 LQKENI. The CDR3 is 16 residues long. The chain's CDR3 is CASSPPSGGAYNEQFF. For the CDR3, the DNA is TGTGCCAGCTCACCACCCTCAGGGGGCGCCTACAATGAGCAGTTCTTC.

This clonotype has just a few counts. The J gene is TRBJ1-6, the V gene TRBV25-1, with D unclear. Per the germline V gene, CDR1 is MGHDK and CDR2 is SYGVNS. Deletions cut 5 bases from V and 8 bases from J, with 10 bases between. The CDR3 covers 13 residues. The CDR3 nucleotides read TGTGCCAGCAGTACTCATCAGGATTCACCCCTCCACTTT. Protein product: CASSTHQDSPLHF.

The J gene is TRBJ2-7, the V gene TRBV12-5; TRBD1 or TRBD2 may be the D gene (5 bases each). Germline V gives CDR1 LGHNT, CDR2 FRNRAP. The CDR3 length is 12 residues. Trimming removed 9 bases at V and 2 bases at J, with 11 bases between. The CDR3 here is CASSGTTYEQYF. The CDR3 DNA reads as TGTGCTAGCTCCGGGACGACCTACGAGCAGTACTTC.

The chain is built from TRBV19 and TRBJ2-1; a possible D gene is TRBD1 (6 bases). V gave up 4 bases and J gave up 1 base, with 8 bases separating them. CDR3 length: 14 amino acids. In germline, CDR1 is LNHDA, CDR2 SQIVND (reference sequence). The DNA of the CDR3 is TGTGCCAGTAGTACGCAGGGGTCCTACAATGAGCAGTTCTTC. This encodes CASSTQGSYNEQFF.

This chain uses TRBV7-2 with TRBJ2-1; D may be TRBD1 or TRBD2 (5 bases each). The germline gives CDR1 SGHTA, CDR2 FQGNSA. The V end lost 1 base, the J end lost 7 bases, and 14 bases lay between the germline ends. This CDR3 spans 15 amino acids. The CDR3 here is CASSLGGVLANEQFF. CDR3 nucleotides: TGTGCCAGCAGCTTAGGAGGGGTTCTCGCGAATGAGCAGTTCTTC.

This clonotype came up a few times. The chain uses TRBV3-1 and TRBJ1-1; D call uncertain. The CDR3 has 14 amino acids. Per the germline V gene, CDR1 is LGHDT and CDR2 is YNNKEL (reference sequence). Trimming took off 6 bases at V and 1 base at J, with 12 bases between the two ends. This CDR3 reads CASSPNQQNTEAFF. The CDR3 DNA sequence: TGTGCCAGCAGTCCAAACCAGCAGAACACTGAAGCTTTCTTT.

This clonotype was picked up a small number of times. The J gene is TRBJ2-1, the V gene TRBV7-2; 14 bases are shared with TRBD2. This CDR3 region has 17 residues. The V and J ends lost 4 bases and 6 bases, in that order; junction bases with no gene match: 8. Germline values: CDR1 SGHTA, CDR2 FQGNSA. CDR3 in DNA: TGTGCCAGCAGCTATGGAGGGGGACTAGCGGGAGTCAATGAGCAGTTCTTC. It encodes CASSYGGGLAGVNEQFF.

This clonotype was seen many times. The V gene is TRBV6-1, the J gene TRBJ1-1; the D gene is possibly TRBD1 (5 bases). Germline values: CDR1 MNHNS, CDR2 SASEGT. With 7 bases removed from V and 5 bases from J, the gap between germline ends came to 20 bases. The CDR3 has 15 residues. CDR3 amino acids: CASTARPMTETEAFF. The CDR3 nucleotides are TGTGCCAGCACCGCGCGGCCCATGACAGAGACTGAAGCTTTCTTT.

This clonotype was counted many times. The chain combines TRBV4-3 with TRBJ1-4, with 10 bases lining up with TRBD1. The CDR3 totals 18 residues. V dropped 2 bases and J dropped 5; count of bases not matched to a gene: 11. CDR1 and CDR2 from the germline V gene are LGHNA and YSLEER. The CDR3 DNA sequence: TGCGCCAGCAGCCAAACGCCTGGGTGGACAGGGGGAAATGAAAAACTGTTTTTT. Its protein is CASSQTPGWTGGNEKLFF.

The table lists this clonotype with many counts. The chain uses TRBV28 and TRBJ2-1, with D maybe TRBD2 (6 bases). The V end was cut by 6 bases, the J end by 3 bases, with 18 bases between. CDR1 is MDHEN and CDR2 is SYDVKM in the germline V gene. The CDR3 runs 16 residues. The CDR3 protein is CASSPSRDFGYNEQFF. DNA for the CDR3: TGTGCCAGCAGCCCTTCGAGGGACTTTGGCTACAATGAGCAGTTCTTC.

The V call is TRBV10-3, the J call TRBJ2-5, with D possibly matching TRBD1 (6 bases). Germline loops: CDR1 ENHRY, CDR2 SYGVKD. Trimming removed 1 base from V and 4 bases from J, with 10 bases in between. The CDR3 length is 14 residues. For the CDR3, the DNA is TGTGCCATCAGTGAGTTACAGGGTGGAGAGACCCAGTACTTC. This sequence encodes CAISELQGGETQYF.

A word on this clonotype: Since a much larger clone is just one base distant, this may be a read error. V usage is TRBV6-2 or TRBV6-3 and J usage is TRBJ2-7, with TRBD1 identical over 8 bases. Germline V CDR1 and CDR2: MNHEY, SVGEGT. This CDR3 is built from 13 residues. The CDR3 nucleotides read TGTTCCAGCAGTGACAGGGGCAGCTACGAGCAGTACTTC. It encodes CSSSDRGSYEQYF.

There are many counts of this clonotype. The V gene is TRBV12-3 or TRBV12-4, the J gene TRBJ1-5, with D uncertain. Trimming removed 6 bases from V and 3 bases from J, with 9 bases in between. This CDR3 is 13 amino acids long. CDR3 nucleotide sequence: TGTGCCAGCAGAAAAGACATCAATCAGCCCCAGCATTTT. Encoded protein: CASRKDINQPQHF.

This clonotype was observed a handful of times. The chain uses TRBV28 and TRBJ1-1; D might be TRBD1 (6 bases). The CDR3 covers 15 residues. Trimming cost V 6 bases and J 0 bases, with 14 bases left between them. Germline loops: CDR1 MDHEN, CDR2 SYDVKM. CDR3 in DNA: TGTGCCAGCAGAAATTCAGGGGCGATGAACACTGAAGCTTTCTTT. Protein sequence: CASRNSGAMNTEAFF.

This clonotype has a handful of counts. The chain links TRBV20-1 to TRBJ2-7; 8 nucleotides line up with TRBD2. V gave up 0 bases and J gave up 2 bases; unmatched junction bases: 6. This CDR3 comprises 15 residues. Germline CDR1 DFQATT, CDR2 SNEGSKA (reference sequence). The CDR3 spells CSARDLRREAYEQYF. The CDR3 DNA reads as TGCAGTGCTAGAGATCTACGGCGGGAGGCCTACGAGCAGTACTTC.

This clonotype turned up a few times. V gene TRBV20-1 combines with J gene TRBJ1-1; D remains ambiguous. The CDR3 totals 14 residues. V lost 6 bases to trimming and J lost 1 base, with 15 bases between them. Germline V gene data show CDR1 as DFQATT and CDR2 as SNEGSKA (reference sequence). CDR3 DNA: TGCAGTGCCACCTCCTTCGAGAAGAACACTGAAGCTTTCTTT. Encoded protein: CSATSFEKNTEAFF.